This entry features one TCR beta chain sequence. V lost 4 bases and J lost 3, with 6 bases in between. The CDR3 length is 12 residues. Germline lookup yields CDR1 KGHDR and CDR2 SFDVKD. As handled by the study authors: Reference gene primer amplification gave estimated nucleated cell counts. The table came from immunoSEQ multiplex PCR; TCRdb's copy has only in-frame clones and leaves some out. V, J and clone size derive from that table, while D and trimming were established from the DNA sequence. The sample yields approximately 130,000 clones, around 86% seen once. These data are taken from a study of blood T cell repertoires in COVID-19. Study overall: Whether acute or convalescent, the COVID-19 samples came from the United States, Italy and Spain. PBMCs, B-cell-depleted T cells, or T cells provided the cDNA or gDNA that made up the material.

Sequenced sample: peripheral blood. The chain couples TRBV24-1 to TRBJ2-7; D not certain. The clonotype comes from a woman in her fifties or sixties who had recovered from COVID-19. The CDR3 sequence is CATSDPYYEQYF. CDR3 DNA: TGTGCCACCAGTGACCCCTACTACGAGCAGTACTTC.